Listed here are 13 T cell receptor beta chains from one sample, sequenced in a study of tumor-infiltrating lymphocytes in primary liver carcinoma. With a constant-region primer, TCR beta cDNA was made from about 0.55 ug of total RNA. Three-round nested multiplex PCR performed with slightly modified ARM-PCR produced the TCR beta libraries. The two initial PCR rounds, around 11 cycles each, used TRBV1-TRBV30 forward and C-beta reverse primers. TCRdb reanalysed the multiplex PCR reads using MiXCR and keeps one entry per CDR3 protein. Of hundreds of thousands of distinct CDR3 sequences listed, 45% to 70% are singletons. It was unsorted whole blood that yielded blood RNA, and germline DNA was also extracted. The sequencing input was peripheral blood. The receptors originated from a woman aged 25 to 45 with primary liver carcinoma and hepatitis B virus infection.

In this sample, this clonotype turned up many times. The V and J genes are TRBV29-1 and TRBJ2-1, with a tentative D call TRBD2 (5 bases). Trimming shortened V by 6 bases and J by 7 bases, and 13 bases separated the two germline ends. The CDR3 consists of 12 residues. The germline CDR1 and CDR2 sequences are SQVTM and ANQGSEA. CDR3 nucleotides: TGCAGCGTCGAGGACTGGCGGAATGAGCAGTTCTTC. Translation: CSVEDWRNEQFF.

In this sample, this clonotype turned up a few times. Since the CDR3 does not end with the conserved phenylalanine or tryptophan, this likely comes from a read error. V and J are TRBV6-1 and TRBJ1-2, with a possible D match to TRBD1 (6 bases). V was shortened by 3 bases and J by 2 bases, with 13 bases between the two germline ends. The CDR3 runs to 15 residues. Germline CDR1 reads MNHNS; CDR2 reads SASEGT. CDR3 bases: TGTGCCAGCAGTGACGGGGGGCGCTTGAACTATGGCTACACCTCC. Translation gives CASSDGGRLNYGYTS.

To note about this clonotype: Since a much larger clone is just one base distant, this may be a read error. The chain uses TRBV29-1 and TRBJ2-1; the D gene is possibly TRBD2 (6 bases). In germline, CDR1 is SQVTM, CDR2 ANQGSEA. Trimming removed 0 bases at V and 0 bases at J, with 9 bases between. This CDR3 region has 15 residues. The CDR3 bases are TGCAGCGTTGAAGATACTAGCCACTCCTACAATGAGCAGTTCTTC. Amino acids: CSVEDTSHSYNEQFF.

This clonotype was picked up one time. A read error is possible here, since a much larger clone lies one base away. The genes are TRBV12-3 or TRBV12-4 and TRBJ2-1; 9 bases are shared with TRBD1. The CDR3 runs to 16 residues. V trimming: 7 bases; J trimming: 10 bases; junction bases outside the gene matches: 17. This chain's CDR3 is CASNPAGTGKRYEQFF. The CDR3 DNA follows: TGTGCCAGCAATCCCGCAGGGACAGGGAAGAGGTACGAGCAGTTCTTC.

V gene TRBV12-3 or TRBV12-4 combines with J gene TRBJ2-2, with TRBD2 as a possible D gene (6 bases). The CDR3 loop spans 13 amino acids. Trimming shortened V by 5 bases and J by 6 bases, and 10 bases separated the two germline ends. The CDR3 loop reads CASSRGAAGELFF. CDR3 DNA: TGTGCCAGCAGTCGCGGGGCTGCCGGGGAGCTGTTTTTT.

In its sample, this clonotype was seen a few times. The rearrangement uses TRBV5-1 and TRBJ2-7; the D call may be TRBD1 or TRBD2 (5 bases each). The CDR3 has 13 residues. The germline V and J ends were trimmed by 10 bases and 5 bases, with 19 bases remaining between them. Germline assignment: CDR1 SGHRS and CDR2 YFSETQ. CDR3 bases: TGCGCCGCCCCGGGACGCCCAAACGACGAGCAGTACTTC. This sequence encodes CAAPGRPNDEQYF.

Remarks on this clonotype: Here the CDR3 omits its conserved ending phenylalanine or tryptophan, so a read error is the likely source. This chain links TRBV11-2 with TRBJ2-1; D is perhaps TRBD2 (7 bases). The germline gives CDR1 SGHAT, CDR2 FQNNGV. This CDR3 has 12 residues. The CDR3 coding sequence is TGTACCAGCAGCTTCGGGGGGCATGAGCAGTTCCTC. Its protein is CTSSFGGHEQFL.

V and J are TRBV6-1 and TRBJ2-2; D gene unclear. Germline CDR1 and CDR2: MNHNS and SASEGT. This CDR3 region has 13 residues. Trimming took 6 bases from V and 4 from J, leaving 9 bases between them. In nucleotides, the CDR3 is TGTGCCAGCAGACTGGAAGGCACCGGGGAGCTGTTTTTT. Its translation is CASRLEGTGELFF.

On this clonotype: This could be a read error, since a much larger clone is one nucleotide away. The rearrangement joins TRBV6-6 to TRBJ1-6; D is unresolved. The CDR3 totals 15 residues. Germline CDR1 and CDR2: MNHNY and SVGAGI (reference sequence). The CDR3 nucleotides read TGTGCCAACAGTCCTCGGGGTACTCGGGGTTCACCCCTCCACTTT. This gives the protein CANSPRGTRGSPLHF.

The table lists this clonotype with a few counts. The CDR3 bases are TGTGCCAGCAGTTTGGGGATACTAGCGAGCTCCTACAATGAGCAGTTCTTC. This translates into CASSLGILASSYNEQFF. The chain joins TRBV12-3 or TRBV12-4 to TRBJ2-1; 7 nucleotides line up with TRBD2. The CDR3 contains 17 residues. The ends lost 3 bases at V and 0 bases at J; junction bases unmatched: 8.

Concerning this clonotype: The CDR3 carries no conserved terminal phenylalanine or tryptophan, so it likely arises from a read error. The chain carries TRBV5-5 and TRBJ1-5; 10 nucleotides align to TRBD1. CDR3 length: 15 amino acids. CDR1 SGHKS and CDR2 YYEKEE come from the germline V gene (reference sequence). V lost 0 bases, J lost 7 bases, and 4 bases stayed unmatched. CDR3 DNA: TGTGCCAGCAGCTTGGGCGGGACAGGGGCACAGCCCCAGCATTCT. As protein: CASSLGGTGAQPQHS.

This rearrangement joins TRBV6-2 or TRBV6-3 to TRBJ2-1; 11 bases map to TRBD2. Losses at the gene ends were 6 bases for V and 7 bases for J; bases not matched to a gene: 8. The CDR3 has 15 residues. Germline CDR1 is MNHEY and CDR2 is SVGEGT. The CDR3 DNA sequence: TGTGCCAGCAGGCCGACTAGCGGGACTCGGAATGAGCAGTTCTTC. Translation: CASRPTSGTRNEQFF.

This chain links TRBV5-6 with TRBJ2-5; possible D gene TRBD1, 6 bases. The CDR3 has 16 residues. The V gene's germline CDR1 is SGHDT and CDR2 YYEEEE. V gave up 6 bases and J gave up 1 base, with 19 bases separating them. CDR3 sequence reads: CASTLAGMGAQETQYF. In nucleotides, the CDR3 is TGTGCCAGCACCCTGGCTGGGATGGGGGCCCAAGAGACCCAGTACTTC.